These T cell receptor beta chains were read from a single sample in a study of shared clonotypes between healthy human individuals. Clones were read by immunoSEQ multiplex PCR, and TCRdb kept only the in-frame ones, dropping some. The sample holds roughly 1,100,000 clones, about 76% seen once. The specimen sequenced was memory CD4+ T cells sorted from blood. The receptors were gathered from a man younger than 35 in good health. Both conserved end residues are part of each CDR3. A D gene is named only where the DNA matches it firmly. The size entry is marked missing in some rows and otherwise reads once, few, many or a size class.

DNA: TGTGCCTGGAGAAAAGAGGGGGCGGGTACTGAAGCTTTCTTT; CDR3: CAWRKEGAGTEAFF; V: TRBV30; J: TRBJ1-1; D: TRBD1; size: few
DNA: TGCGCCAGCAGCTTTGGAACACCCCAAGAGACCCAGTACTTC; CDR3: CASSFGTPQETQYF; V: TRBV5-1; J: TRBJ2-5; D: NA; size: NA
DNA: TGTGCCAGCAGCTTAGGACGGGCCCTCATTGAGACCCAGTACTTC; CDR3: CASSLGRALIETQYF; V: TRBV11-3; J: TRBJ2-5; D: NA; size: NA
DNA: TGTGCCAGCAGCTTCGGGACTAGAATCGGTGAGCAGTACTTC; CDR3: CASSFGTRIGEQYF; V: TRBV5-4; J: TRBJ2-7; D: TRBD2; size: NA
DNA: TGCGCCAGCAGCCAAGAAACAGGATACAATGAGCAGTTCTTC; CDR3: CASSQETGYNEQFF; V: TRBV4-3; J: TRBJ2-1; D: NA; size: NA
DNA: TGTGCCAGCAGTTACGGACAGGGGGACTCCTACGAGCAGTACTTC; CDR3: CASSYGQGDSYEQYF; V: TRBV6-6; J: TRBJ2-7; D: TRBD1; size: NA
DNA: TGTGCCAGCAGAAATTACAGGGAAGGGGAGACCCAGTACTTC; CDR3: CASRNYREGETQYF; V: TRBV6-1; J: TRBJ2-5; D: NA; size: NA
DNA: TGTGCCAGCAGCGCAACTAGCGGGAGTTCCGGGGAGCTGTTTTTT; CDR3: CASSATSGSSGELFF; V: TRBV6-1; J: TRBJ2-2; D: TRBD2; size: many
DNA: TGTGCCAGCTCACCACCCAACAGGGGGGACACTGAAGCTTTCTTT; CDR3: CASSPPNRGDTEAFF; V: TRBV18; J: TRBJ1-1; D: TRBD1; size: NA
DNA: TGTGCCAGCTCACCGGATACTAACTATGGCTACACCTTC; CDR3: CASSPDTNYGYTF; V: TRBV18; J: TRBJ1-2; D: NA; size: NA
DNA: TGTGCCAGCAGCGGTGGCTCTAGCGGGAGCTCCTACGAGCAGTACTTC; CDR3: CASSGGSSGSSYEQYF; V: TRBV9; J: TRBJ2-7; D: TRBD2; size: once
DNA: TGCGCCAGCAGCCAAGGCAGAGCAAGGGGTTTGGGCAATCAGCCCCAGCATTTT; CDR3: CASSQGRARGLGNQPQHF; V: TRBV4-1; J: TRBJ1-5; D: NA; size: NA
DNA: TGTGCCAGCTCCAGACAGGGCTCCGTGACCGAGCAGTACTTC; CDR3: CASSRQGSVTEQYF; V: TRBV18; J: TRBJ2-7; D: TRBD1; size: NA
DNA: TGTGCCAGCAGACCTCCGGGCCCAGGGGGCCAGCCCCAGCATTTT; CDR3: CASRPPGPGGQPQHF; V: TRBV6-5; J: TRBJ1-5; D: TRBD1; size: NA
DNA: TGTGCCAGCGGGGGACAGGGGAATTCACCCCTCCACTTT; CDR3: CASGGQGNSPLHF; V: TRBV2; J: TRBJ1-6; D: TRBD1; size: NA
DNA: TGTGCCTGGACGGGGCAGGGGCCAGATACGCAGTATTTT; CDR3: CAWTGQGPDTQYF; V: TRBV30; J: TRBJ2-3; D: NA; size: NA
DNA: TGTGCCAGCAGTGAAGTCGGAGCCCGGTCCGGCGGGGAGCTGTTTTTT; CDR3: CASSEVGARSGGELFF; V: TRBV2; J: TRBJ2-2; D: NA; size: NA
DNA: TGTGCCGGTGAAAGTAGGGACGGATACGAGCAGTACTTC; CDR3: CAGESRDGYEQYF; V: TRBV25-1; J: TRBJ2-7; D: NA; size: NA
DNA: TGTGCCAGCAGCGTAGGACTAGCGGGAGGATCAGATACGCAGTATTTT; CDR3: CASSVGLAGGSDTQYF; V: TRBV9; J: TRBJ2-3; D: TRBD2; size: NA
DNA: TGCAGTGCTAGAGTCGGCGTGGAACTGTTTTTT; CDR3: CSARVGVELFF; V: TRBV20-1; J: TRBJ1-4; D: NA; size: NA
DNA: TGTGCCAGCAGCTTAGCGGGGCAGGCGGGCCAAGAGACCCAGTACTTC; CDR3: CASSLAGQAGQETQYF; V: TRBV7-2; J: TRBJ2-5; D: NA; size: NA
DNA: TGCGCCAGCAGCTTGGACCAAGACGAAAAACTGTTTTTT; CDR3: CASSLDQDEKLFF; V: TRBV5-1; J: TRBJ1-4; D: NA; size: NA
DNA: TGTGCCAGCAGCTTAGCTGACAGGGCGAGGGAGCAGTTCTTC; CDR3: CASSLADRAREQFF; V: TRBV7-2; J: TRBJ2-1; D: TRBD1; size: NA
DNA: TGTGCCAGCAGCCCCCGGACTAGCGGGGAGGAGACCCAGTACTTC; CDR3: CASSPRTSGEETQYF; V: TRBV5-4; J: TRBJ2-5; D: TRBD2; size: NA
DNA: TGTGCCAGCAGTTACCCTCGTCCAGGGGGCTCGCAGTACTTC; CDR3: CASSYPRPGGSQYF; V: TRBV28; J: TRBJ2-7; D: TRBD1; size: NA
DNA: TGTGCCAGCAGATATCGAAGGACAGGGCACTACGAGCAGTACTTC; CDR3: CASRYRRTGHYEQYF; V: TRBV6-5; J: TRBJ2-7; D: TRBD1; size: NA
DNA: NA; CDR3: CASSEEFPSVRPQHF; V: TRBV6-1; J: TRBJ1-5; D: NA; size: NA
DNA: TGTGCCAGCAGCAGAGGACAGATCCAAGAGACCCAGTACTTC; CDR3: CASSRGQIQETQYF; V: TRBV5-4; J: TRBJ2-5; D: NA; size: NA
DNA: TGTGCCAGCAGCGTACGGACAGGATCCGAGCAGTACTTC; CDR3: CASSVRTGSEQYF; V: TRBV13; J: TRBJ2-7; D: TRBD1; size: NA
DNA: TGTGCCAGTAGTATCGGTCAAATGACAGATACGCAGTATTTT; CDR3: CASSIGQMTDTQYF; V: TRBV19; J: TRBJ2-3; D: NA; size: NA
DNA: TGTGCCAGCAGTTTTAGGGACAGGCCCACCCTGGGGGCTTTCTTT; CDR3: CASSFRDRPTLGAFF; V: TRBV27; J: TRBJ1-1; D: TRBD1; size: NA
DNA: TGTGCCAGCAGTCTGAGGAACACTGAAGCTTTCTTT; CDR3: CASSLRNTEAFF; V: TRBV28; J: TRBJ1-1; D: NA; size: NA
DNA: TGCGCCAGCAGCTTCGGGGGAAGCACAGATACGCAGTATTTT; CDR3: CASSFGGSTDTQYF; V: TRBV5-1; J: TRBJ2-3; D: NA; size: NA
DNA: TGTGCCAGCAGCCCACCGGGAACAGATACGCAGTATTTT; CDR3: CASSPPGTDTQYF; V: TRBV5-4; J: TRBJ2-3; D: NA; size: NA
DNA: TGTGCCAGCAGCAAGACTAGATTTGATACGCAGTATTTT; CDR3: CASSKTRFDTQYF; V: TRBV6-5; J: TRBJ2-3; D: NA; size: once